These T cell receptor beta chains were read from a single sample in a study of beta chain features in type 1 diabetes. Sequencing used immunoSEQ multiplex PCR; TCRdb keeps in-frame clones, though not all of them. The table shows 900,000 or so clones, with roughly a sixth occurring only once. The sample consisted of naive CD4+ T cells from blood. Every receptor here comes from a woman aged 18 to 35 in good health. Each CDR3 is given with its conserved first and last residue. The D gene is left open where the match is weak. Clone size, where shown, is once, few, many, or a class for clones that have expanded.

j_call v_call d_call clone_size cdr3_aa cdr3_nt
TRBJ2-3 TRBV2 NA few CASAYSTDTQYF TGTGCCAGTGCTTATAGCACAGATACGCAGTATTTT
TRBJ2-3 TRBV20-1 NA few CSARRDTQYF TGCAGTGCTCGGCGTGATACGCAGTATTTT
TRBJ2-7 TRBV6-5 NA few CASPQEQYYEQYF TGTGCCAGCCCCCAGGAACAGTACTACGAGCAGTACTTC
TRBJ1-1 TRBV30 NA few CAWRRTLNTEAFF TGTGCCTGGAGACGAACCCTGAACACTGAAGCTTTCTTT
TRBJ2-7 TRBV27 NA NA CASGGLRGEQYF TGTGCCAGTGGCGGGCTTCGGGGAGAGCAGTACTTC
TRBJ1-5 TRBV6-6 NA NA CASSYLRRGNQPQHF TGTGCCAGCAGTTACTTAAGACGGGGGAATCAGCCCCAGCATTTT
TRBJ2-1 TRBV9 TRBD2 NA CASSVERTSNEQFF TGTGCCAGCAGCGTAGAAAGGACTAGCAATGAGCAGTTCTTC
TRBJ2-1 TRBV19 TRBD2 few CASSYGGSSYNEQFF TGTGCCAGTAGTTACGGGGGGAGCTCCTACAATGAGCAGTTCTTC
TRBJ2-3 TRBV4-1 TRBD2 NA CASSQDSVGLAATDTQYF TGCGCCAGCAGCCAAGATTCTGTAGGGCTAGCGGCAACCGATACGCAGTATTTT
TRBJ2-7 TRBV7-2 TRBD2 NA CASSLSAISGSYEQYF TGTGCCAGCAGCTTGTCTGCTATTAGCGGGAGCTACGAGCAGTACTTC
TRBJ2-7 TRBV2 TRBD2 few CASSTPSTSADEQYF TGTGCCAGCAGTACCCCATCGACTAGCGCCGACGAGCAGTACTTC
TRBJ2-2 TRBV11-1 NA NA CASSQTDTGELFF TGTGCCAGCAGCCAGACAGACACCGGGGAGCTGTTTTTT
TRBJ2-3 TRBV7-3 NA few CASSLGGSGDTQYF TGTGCCAGCAGCTTAGGTGGGAGCGGAGATACGCAGTATTTT
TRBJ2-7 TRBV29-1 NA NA CSAVTRRDYEQYF TGCAGCGCCGTGACTCGGAGGGACTACGAGCAGTACTTC
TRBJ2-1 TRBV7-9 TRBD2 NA CASSQRPGGSYNEQFF TGTGCCAGCAGCCAGCGTCCGGGGGGCTCCTACAATGAGCAGTTCTTC
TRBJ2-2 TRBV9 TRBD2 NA CASSVGPSGNSGELFF TGTGCCAGCAGCGTAGGGCCTAGCGGGAATTCTGGGGAGCTGTTTTTT